The 5 T cell receptor beta chains below were found in one sample sequenced in a study of cytomegalovirus exposure and HLA in healthy donors (TCRdb year 2017). Preparation of the library involved the immunoSEQ multiplex PCR assay. The multiplex PCR relied on a mix of 60 forward primers for TCR Vbeta segments and 13 reverse primers for TCR Jbeta segments. TCRdb re-hosts the immuneACCESS table, in-frame sequences only. Its copies lack some clones; in the studies checked, an unresolved V gene accounts for under half of them, and the cause for the rest is not known. For this sample the table gives roughly 190,000 clones, of which around 78% were detected only once. The ten largest clones take up roughly 2.1% of the sample. The sequencing sample was made of PBMCs. The receptors were gathered from a woman aged 25 to 39 in good health and CMV-seropositive.

The V gene is TRBV11-2, the J gene TRBJ2-7, with D possibly TRBD1 on 5 matching bases. The germline CDR1 and CDR2 sequences are SGHAT and FQNNGV. CDR3 length equals 17 residues. The V end lost 5 bases, the J end lost 0 bases, and 20 bases lay between the germline ends. CDR3 region: CASSRVGQAFSSYEQYF. As DNA, the CDR3 is TGTGCCAGCAGCCGCGTGGGGCAGGCCTTTAGCTCCTACGAGCAGTACTTC.

This chain links TRBV7-2 with TRBJ1-1, with 7 bases matching TRBD1. Germline loops: CDR1 SGHTA, CDR2 FQGNSA. Trimming cost V 5 bases and J 3 bases; bases outside gene matches: 3. The CDR3 sequence is 13 residues long. The CDR3 protein is CASSTQGDTEAFF. CDR3 DNA: TGTGCCAGCAGCACGCAGGGGGACACTGAAGCTTTCTTT.

This rearrangement joins TRBV27 to TRBJ2-2; 7 bases line up with TRBD2. In germline, CDR1 is MNHEY, CDR2 SMNVEV (reference sequence). This CDR3 spans 16 amino acids. Trimming at V came to 3 bases and at J to 2 bases, leaving 6 bases not matched to a gene. The chain's CDR3 is CASSLLLGLNTGELFF. CDR3 nucleotide sequence: TGTGCCAGCAGTTTGCTACTGGGACTAAACACCGGGGAGCTGTTTTTT.

This chain joins TRBV27 and TRBJ2-7; a possible D gene is TRBD2 (6 bases). Trimming pared 4 bases from V and 2 bases from J, leaving 18 bases between. The CDR3 totals 16 residues. Germline CDR1 reads MNHEY; CDR2 reads SMNVEV (reference sequence). CDR3 loop: CASSYAVGSGAYEQYF. The CDR3 nucleotides are TGTGCCAGCAGTTACGCCGTCGGGTCGGGGGCCTACGAGCAGTACTTC.

This clone was counted a single time. This sequence joins TRBV7-6 and TRBJ2-1; D is uncertain. CDR1 is SGHVS, CDR2 FNYEAQ, per germline. Deletions cut 5 bases from V and 3 bases from J, with 5 bases between. The length of the CDR3 is 12 residues. The CDR3 DNA reads TGTGCCAGCAGCGGCCTCTACAATGAGCAGTTCTTC. This encodes CASSGLYNEQFF. Full variable domain (remainder filled in from reference TRBV7-6 and TRBJ2-1): GAGVSQSPRYKVTKRGQDVALRCDPISGHVSLYWYRQALGQGPEFLTYFNYEAQQDKSGLPNDRFSAERPEGSISTLTIQRTEQRDSAMYRCASSGLYNEQFFGPGTRLTVL.